One and the same sample provided the 26 T cell receptor beta chains below, sequenced in a study of CD8 T cells in Susac syndrome. When the RNA was reverse transcribed, random hexamers were used with an input of about 0.45 to 1 ug. TCRdb fed the immunoSEQ multiplex PCR reads into MiXCR, producing one record per CDR3 protein. The sample lists 70,000 to 75,000 distinct CDR3 sequences, just over 90% occurring once. The sample comprised CD4+ T cells from PBMCs. These TCRs come from a human donor with Susac syndrome.

The chain joins TRBV2 to TRBJ2-4, with 9 bases that match TRBD1. Unmatched junction bases numbered 5, after V lost 5 bases and J lost 6 bases. Germline V gives CDR1 SNHLY, CDR2 FYNNEI. This CDR3 is built from 14 residues. The CDR3 reads CASSPDRGGNIQYF. The CDR3 DNA reads as TGTGCCAGCAGTCCGGACAGGGGCGGAAACATTCAGTACTTC.

The V call is TRBV7-9, the J call TRBJ1-6, with D possibly matching TRBD1 (5 bases). The germline V and J ends were trimmed by 1 base and 0 bases, with 13 bases remaining between them. CDR1 SEHNR and CDR2 FQNEAQ come from the germline V gene (reference sequence). This CDR3 comprises 18 residues. In DNA, the CDR3 is TGTGCCAGCAGCTTAGTGGGGCGCGGTAGCTCCTATAATTCACCCCTCCACTTT. It yields the protein CASSLVGRGSSYNSPLHF.

The rearrangement uses TRBV28 and TRBJ2-3, with 12 nucleotides matching TRBD1. CDR1 is MDHEN and CDR2 is SYDVKM in the germline V gene. Trimming cost V 6 bases and J 6 bases; bases outside gene matches: 7. The CDR3 consists of 15 residues. The CDR3, as DNA: TGTGCCAGCAGCTTAAGGGGACAGGGGGCTGATACGCAGTATTTT. Its protein product is CASSLRGQGADTQYF.

A few counts support this clonotype. This chain's CDR3 is CASSRRQDIQETQYF. Written as DNA, the CDR3 is TGTGCCAGCAGCCGACGACAGGACATCCAAGAGACCCAGTACTTC. The V call is TRBV7-9, the J call TRBJ2-5, with D tentatively TRBD1 (6 bases). The germline V and J ends were trimmed by 5 bases and 1 base, with 14 bases remaining between them. The CDR3 has 15 amino acids. The germline CDR1 and CDR2 sequences are SEHNR and FQNEAQ (reference sequence).

The chain combines TRBV24-1 with TRBJ2-5; tentatively, D is TRBD2 (6 bases). The CDR3 extends over 13 amino acids. Germline-derived CDR1 and CDR2 are KGHDR and SFDVKD. V lost 2 bases to trimming and J lost 7 bases, with 10 bases between them. CDR3 loop: CATSDSHSGTQYF. CDR3 DNA: TGTGCCACCAGTGATTCGCATAGCGGGACCCAGTACTTC.

The V call is TRBV4-2, the J call TRBJ1-3; TRBD1 is a possible D gene (6 bases). The CDR3 loop spans 14 amino acids. V lost 3 bases and J lost 2, with 8 bases in between. Germline V lookup: CDR1 LGHNA, CDR2 YNFKEQ. CDR3 DNA sequence: TGTGCCAGCAGCCAGACAGGTACTGGAAACACCATATATTTT. It yields the protein CASSQTGTGNTIYF.

V is TRBV29-1 and J is TRBJ1-2; 11 bases are shared with TRBD1. The CDR3 length is 13 residues. The J segment lost 4 bases and the V segment lost 7 bases, leaving 5 bases of the junction unmatched. CDR1 SQVTM and CDR2 ANQGSEA come from the germline V gene. The CDR3 sequence is CSAGQGAGYGYTF. The DNA of the CDR3 is TGCAGCGCAGGACAGGGGGCTGGCTATGGCTACACCTTC. The entire variable domain, with the rest obtained from reference TRBV29-1 and TRBJ1-2, is as follows: SAVISQKPSRDICQRGTSLTIQCQVDSQVTMMFWYRQQPGQSLTLIATANQGSEATYESGFVIDKFPISRPNLTFSTLTVSNMSPEDSSIYLCSAGQGAGYGYTFGSGTRLTVV.

The genes are TRBV4-3 and TRBJ2-6; no clear D. Germline V gives CDR1 LGHNA, CDR2 YSLEER. V was clipped by 4 bases and J by 0 bases, with 7 bases between them. The CDR3 spans 15 residues. The CDR3 spells CASSLRYSGANVLTF. The DNA of the CDR3 is TGCGCCAGCAGCCTTCGGTACTCTGGGGCCAACGTCCTGACTTTC.

The rearrangement links TRBV6-2 or TRBV6-3 to TRBJ2-7; a weak D match, TRBD1 (6 bases). Germline assignment: CDR1 MNHEY and CDR2 SVGEGT. The ends were cut back, 6 bases at V and 1 base at J, with 13 bases in the middle. The CDR3 extends over 14 amino acids. This chain's CDR3 is CASRFHRESYEQYF. In nucleotides, the CDR3 is TGTGCCAGCAGGTTCCACAGGGAGTCCTACGAGCAGTACTTC.

The chain is built from TRBV7-2 and TRBJ2-7; maybe TRBD2 (5 bases). CDR3 length: 14 amino acids. Germline-derived CDR1 and CDR2 are SGHTA and FQGNSA. Trimming cost V 5 bases and J 0 bases, with 11 bases left between them. The CDR3: CASSTSRGSYEQYF. The CDR3 DNA is TGTGCCAGCAGCACCTCCCGGGGCTCCTACGAGCAGTACTTC.

The chain recombines TRBV4-3 with TRBJ2-5; the D is unclear. This CDR3 contains 13 residues. The germline V gene has CDR1 LGHNA and CDR2 YSLEER. V lost 0 bases and J lost 4, with 6 bases in between. CDR3 amino acids: CASSQEFRETQYF. DNA for the CDR3: TGCGCCAGCAGCCAAGAATTCAGAGAGACCCAGTACTTC.

J is TRBJ1-2 and V is TRBV6-1, with D possibly TRBD1 on 5 matching bases. Per the germline V gene, CDR1 is MNHNS and CDR2 is SASEGT. This CDR3 contains 16 residues. V lost 5 bases to trimming and J lost 4 bases, with 20 bases between them. The CDR3 sequence is CASSPPPYGASYGYTF. CDR3 in DNA: TGTGCCAGCAGTCCTCCCCCTTACGGGGCCAGCTATGGCTACACCTTC.

This clonotype was detected only once. The gene calls are TRBV4-2 and TRBJ1-4; weak D call: TRBD1 (5 bases). CDR3 length: 14 residues. In germline, CDR1 is LGHNA, CDR2 YNFKEQ. Trimming cost V 4 bases and J 5 bases, with 11 bases left between them. CDR3 region: CASSPGTANEKLFF. In DNA, the CDR3 is TGTGCCAGCAGCCCGGGGACCGCAAATGAAAAACTGTTTTTT.

The chain uses TRBV5-4 and TRBJ1-2, with 8 positions matching TRBD1. The CDR3 is 15 amino acids. Germline V gene lookup returns CDR1 SGHNT and CDR2 YYREEE (reference sequence). V lost 4 bases, J lost 5 bases, and 10 bases stayed unmatched. CDR3 nucleotide sequence: TGTGCCAGCAGCCCAATTCGACAGGGGCAGTATGGCTACACCTTC. It codes for CASSPIRQGQYGYTF.

CDR3 protein: CSVAGSNQPQHF. In DNA, the CDR3 is TGCAGCGTTGCCGGTAGCAATCAGCCCCAGCATTTT. The chain uses TRBV29-1 and TRBJ1-5; D ambiguous. V lost 4 bases, J lost 0 bases, and 4 bases lay in between. The CDR3 has 12 amino acids. The germline CDR1 and CDR2 sequences are SQVTM and ANQGSEA.

This sequence joins TRBV7-9 and TRBJ2-3, with no clear D. Germline CDR1 and CDR2: SEHNR and FQNEAQ (reference sequence). The germline V and J ends were trimmed by 3 bases and 8 bases, with 21 bases remaining between them. CDR3 length: 16 amino acids. This CDR3 reads CASSFPPKPDGVTQYF. The CDR3 nucleotides are TGTGCCAGCAGCTTTCCCCCAAAACCAGATGGGGTTACGCAGTATTTT.

V gene TRBV5-1 combines with J gene TRBJ2-7; TRBD1 agrees at 9 bases. J was trimmed by 9 bases and V by 3 bases; bases with no gene match: 7. This CDR3 is 13 amino acids long. From germline, CDR1 is SGHRS and CDR2 YFSETQ. Here the CDR3 DNA reads TGCGCCAGCAGCTCGGGACAGGGAGCGCTGCAGTACTTC. Protein sequence: CASSSGQGALQYF.

The J gene is TRBJ1-2, the V gene TRBV18, with a tentative D call TRBD1 (6 bases). V was cut by 3 bases and J by 3 bases, with 11 bases left in between. Germline assignment: CDR1 KGHSH and CDR2 LQKENI. The CDR3 covers 14 residues. The CDR3 is CASSPARGDYGYTF. In DNA form, the CDR3 reads TGTGCCAGCTCACCGGCCAGGGGTGACTATGGCTACACCTTC.

The V gene is TRBV28, the J gene TRBJ2-1; no reliable D call. Trimming shortened V by 6 bases and J by 10 bases, and 13 bases separated the two germline ends. Germline CDR1 MDHEN, CDR2 SYDVKM. The CDR3 is made up of 12 amino acids. This chain's CDR3 is CASSILLGEQFF. The DNA of the CDR3 is TGTGCCAGCAGCATACTCCTCGGCGAGCAGTTCTTC.

The J gene is TRBJ1-2, the V gene TRBV30; the D is unclear. Germline-derived CDR1 and CDR2 are GTSNPN and SVGIG (reference sequence). V was clipped by 2 bases and J by 2 bases, with 9 bases between them. The CDR3 totals 13 residues. The CDR3, as DNA: TGTGCCTGGAGTCCCGGTAGGAACTATGGCTACACCTTC. Amino acids: CAWSPGRNYGYTF.

This clonotype was detected only once. The gene calls are TRBV6-6 and TRBJ2-1, with TRBD2 matching 8 bases. CDR3 size: 15 residues. CDR1 is MNHNY, CDR2 SVGAGI, per germline (reference sequence). After removal of 6 bases from V and 3 bases from J, the junction contained 7 bases not matched to a gene. The CDR3 nucleotides are TGTGCCAGCAGAAGCGGGGGCGCCAACTACAATGAGCAGTTCTTC. Amino acids: CASRSGGANYNEQFF.

V gene TRBV5-1 combines with J gene TRBJ2-5; D is perhaps TRBD1 (7 bases). The CDR3 contains 15 residues. V gave up 1 base and J gave up 4 bases, with 14 bases separating them. Per germline, CDR1 SGHRS and CDR2 YFSETQ. The CDR3 nucleotides read TGCGCCAGCAGCTTGACCCAGGGGGGTGGAGAGACCCAGTACTTC. Protein sequence: CASSLTQGGGETQYF. Combining the CDR3 with reference TRBV5-1 and TRBJ2-5 gives the whole variable domain KAGVTQTPRYLIKTRGQQVTLSCSPISGHRSVSWYQQTPGQGLQFLFEYFSETQRNKGNFPGRFSGRQFSNSRSEMNVSTLELGDSALYLCASSLTQGGGETQYFGPGTRLLVL.

The genes are TRBV7-2 and TRBJ2-7; D gene ambiguous. CDR1 SGHTA and CDR2 FQGNSA come from the germline V gene. The CDR3 runs 12 residues. Trimming left V 0 bases short and J 2 bases short, with 2 bases between. Here the CDR3 DNA reads TGTGCCAGCAGCTTAGCCACCTACGAGCAGTACTTC. It translates to CASSLATYEQYF. The entire variable domain, with the rest obtained from reference TRBV7-2 and TRBJ2-7, is as follows: GAGVSQSPSNKVTEKGKDVELRCDPISGHTALYWYRQSLGQGLEFLIYFQGNSAPDKSGLPSDRFSAERTGGSVSTLTIQRTQQEDSAVYLCASSLATYEQYFGPGTRLTVT.

This clonotype is a singleton in its sample. This chain joins TRBV2 and TRBJ2-7; D may match TRBD1 or TRBD2 (6 bases each). V was trimmed by 6 bases and J by 4 bases, leaving 22 bases between them. The germline V gene encodes CDR1 SNHLY and CDR2 FYNNEI. CDR3 size: 16 residues. In nucleotides, the CDR3 is TGTGCCAGCAGGCTTCAGACAGGTAGGGCGGGATACGAGCAGTACTTC. Translating gives CASRLQTGRAGYEQYF.

The gene calls are TRBV25-1 and TRBJ2-1, with 8 bases fitting TRBD2. The CDR3 has 14 amino acids. After removal of 4 bases from V and 6 bases from J, the junction contained 5 bases not matched to a gene. CDR1 is MGHDK and CDR2 is SYGVNS in the germline V gene. The CDR3 nucleotides are TGTGCCAGCAGTGGCTCCGGGGGGGCCAATGAGCAGTTCTTC. This codes for CASSGSGGANEQFF.

In nucleotides, the CDR3 is TGCGCCAGCAGCCCGAGCGGGGGGTCGGCAGATACGCAGTATTTT. It translates to CASSPSGGSADTQYF. The rearrangement links TRBV5-1 to TRBJ2-3; 9 bases map to TRBD2. This CDR3 comprises 15 residues. Per germline, CDR1 SGHRS and CDR2 YFSETQ. The V gene end was trimmed by 4 bases and the J gene end by 4 bases; junction bases not matched to a gene: 7.